These 5 T cell receptor beta chains were sequenced from one sample in a study of PD-1 blockade in classical Hodgkin lymphoma. Here immunoSEQ multiplex PCR was the method, and the copy in TCRdb shows in-frame clones only, minus some. The table has fewer than 25,000 clones, 85% to 90% seen once. Described time point: newly diagnosed, previously untreated cHL patient sample. Magnetic negative selection of thawed PBMCs was the method by which CD4+ T cells were purified. The sequenced sample consisted of CD4+ T cells from blood. The receptors were gathered from a human donor with classical Hodgkin lymphoma.

CDR3 nucleotides: TGTGCCAGCTCACGGATGACAGGGTCCGGGGCCAACGTCCTGACTTTC. This translates into CASSRMTGSGANVLTF. The V and J genes are TRBV18 and TRBJ2-6, with 7 bases aligning to TRBD1. Trimming removed 4 bases from V and 4 bases from J; junction bases left unmatched: 7. Germline V gene data show CDR1 as KGHSH and CDR2 as LQKENI. This CDR3 comprises 16 residues.

This sequence joins TRBV15 and TRBJ2-7; maybe TRBD2 (5 bases). The CDR3 sequence is 12 residues long. The germline V and J ends were trimmed by 3 bases and 3 bases, with 6 bases remaining between them. Germline assignment: CDR1 LNHNV and CDR2 YYDKDF (reference sequence). CDR3 protein: CATSRGDYEQYF. In nucleotides, the CDR3 is TGTGCCACCAGCAGGGGAGACTACGAGCAGTACTTC.

The chain couples TRBV5-5 to TRBJ1-1; 7 positions match TRBD1. The germline V gene encodes CDR1 SGHKS and CDR2 YYEKEE (reference sequence). Trimming removed 4 bases from V and 1 base from J; junction bases left unmatched: 4. The CDR3 totals 14 residues. CDR3 DNA: TGTGCCAGCAGCCTCCGGACAGGGAACACTGAAGCTTTCTTT. Amino acids: CASSLRTGNTEAFF. The whole variable domain, filled in from reference TRBV5-5 and TRBJ1-1, reads DAGVTQSPTHLIKTRGQQVTLRCSPISGHKSVSWYQQVLGQGPQFIFQYYEKEERGRGNFPDRFSARQFPNYSSELNVNALLLGDSALYLCASSLRTGNTEAFFGQGTRLTVV.

The chain uses TRBV7-3 and TRBJ1-1; D gene ambiguous. V lost 5 bases, J lost 1 base, and 11 bases lay in between. Germline assignment: CDR1 SGHTA and CDR2 FQGTGA. There are 14 residues in the CDR3. The CDR3 DNA reads TGTGCCAGCAGCATGAACGGCGAGAACACTGAAGCTTTCTTT. Its protein product is CASSMNGENTEAFF.

The chain combines TRBV30 with TRBJ1-2; D is perhaps TRBD1 (5 bases). Trimming removed 0 bases at V and 4 bases at J, with 9 bases between. CDR3 length equals 13 residues. Per the germline V gene, CDR1 is GTSNPN and CDR2 is SVGIG (reference sequence). The CDR3 DNA follows: TGTGCCTGGAGTGTACAGGCAGCCTATGGCTACACCTTC. This gives the protein CAWSVQAAYGYTF.